This TCR beta chain comes out of a study of blood T cell repertoires in COVID-19. Study overall: COVID-19 samples from acute and convalescent phases originated in the United States, Italy and Spain.

This clone has just a few counts. Repertoires were generated with immunoSEQ multiplex PCR, while TCRdb's copy carries only in-frame clones and drops some. The sample includes about 480,000 clones, roughly 87% of them seen just once. From germline, CDR1 is SGHDN and CDR2 FVKESK. V was clipped by 5 bases and J by 9 bases, with 14 bases between them. CDR3 length: 14 residues. The chain joins TRBV14 to TRBJ1-6; possible D gene TRBD1, 5 bases. Sequenced input: peripheral blood. The receptor was isolated from a man between 18 and 29 years old with COVID-19, enrolled during active disease. CDR3 residues: CASSRGALSSPLHF. The CDR3 nucleotides read TGTGCCAGCAGCAGGGGCGCACTCAGTTCACCCCTCCACTTT.